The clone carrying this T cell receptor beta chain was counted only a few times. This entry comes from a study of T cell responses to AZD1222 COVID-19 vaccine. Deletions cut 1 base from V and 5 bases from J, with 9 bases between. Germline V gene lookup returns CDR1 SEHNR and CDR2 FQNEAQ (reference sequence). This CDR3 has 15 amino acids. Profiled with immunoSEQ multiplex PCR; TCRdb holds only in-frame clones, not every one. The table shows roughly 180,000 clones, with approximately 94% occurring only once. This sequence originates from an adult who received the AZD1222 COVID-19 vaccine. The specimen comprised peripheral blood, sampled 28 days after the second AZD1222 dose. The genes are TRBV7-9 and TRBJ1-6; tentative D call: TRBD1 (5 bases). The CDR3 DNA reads TGTGCCAGCAGCTTAGAGGGGACCCATAATTCACCCCTCCACTTT. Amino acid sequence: CASSLEGTHNSPLHF.